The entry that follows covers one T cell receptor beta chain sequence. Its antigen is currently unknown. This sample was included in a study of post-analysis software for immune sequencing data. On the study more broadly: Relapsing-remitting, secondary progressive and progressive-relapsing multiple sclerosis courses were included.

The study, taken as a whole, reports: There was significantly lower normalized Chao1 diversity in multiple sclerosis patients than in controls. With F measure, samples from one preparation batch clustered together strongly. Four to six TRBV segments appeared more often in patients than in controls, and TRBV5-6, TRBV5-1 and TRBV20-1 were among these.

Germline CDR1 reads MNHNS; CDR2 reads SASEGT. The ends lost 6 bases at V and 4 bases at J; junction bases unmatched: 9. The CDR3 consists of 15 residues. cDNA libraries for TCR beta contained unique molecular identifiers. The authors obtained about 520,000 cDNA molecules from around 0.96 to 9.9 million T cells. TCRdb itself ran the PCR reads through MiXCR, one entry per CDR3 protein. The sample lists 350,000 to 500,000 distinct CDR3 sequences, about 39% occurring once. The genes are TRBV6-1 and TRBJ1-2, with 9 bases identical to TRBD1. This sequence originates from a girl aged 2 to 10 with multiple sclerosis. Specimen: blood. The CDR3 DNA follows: TGTGCCAGCAGGATCGGACAGGGGTTCGGCTATGGCTACACCTTC. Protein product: CASRIGQGFGYGYTF.